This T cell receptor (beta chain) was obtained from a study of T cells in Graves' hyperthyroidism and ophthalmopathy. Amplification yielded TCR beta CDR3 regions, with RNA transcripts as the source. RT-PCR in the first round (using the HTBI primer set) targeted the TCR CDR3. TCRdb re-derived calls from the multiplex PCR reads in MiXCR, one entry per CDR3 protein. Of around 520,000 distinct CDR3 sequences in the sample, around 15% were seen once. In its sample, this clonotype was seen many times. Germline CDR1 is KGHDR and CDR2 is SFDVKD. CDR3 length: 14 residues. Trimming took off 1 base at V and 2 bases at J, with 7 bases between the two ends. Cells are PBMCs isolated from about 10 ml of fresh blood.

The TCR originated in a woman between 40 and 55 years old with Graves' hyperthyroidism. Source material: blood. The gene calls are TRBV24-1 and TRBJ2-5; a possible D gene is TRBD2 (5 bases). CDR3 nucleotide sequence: TGTGCCACCAGTGATTTCTCGGGGCAAGAGACCCAGTACTTC. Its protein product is CATSDFSGQETQYF.